This T cell receptor beta chain was recorded in a study of OX40 agonist ivuxolimab in advanced cancers. Study summary: Six ivuxolimab dose levels, 0.01 to 10 mg/kg, were given intravenously every 2 weeks. Head and neck, renal cell, melanoma or hepatocellular carcinoma were the cancers that dose-escalation patients had. Study-level results: Partial responders treated at 0.1-3.0 mg/kg exhibited clonal expansion among the lowest measured.

Autoimmune disease history or systemic immunosuppression led to patients being barred. The germline V gene has CDR1 MGHRA and CDR2 YSYEKL. The CDR3 contains 13 residues. Trimming stripped 0 bases from V and 7 bases from J, with 9 bases between. A note on this clone: The antigen remains undetermined.

Here immunoSEQ multiplex PCR was the method, and the copy in TCRdb shows in-frame clones only, minus some. The data contain under 100,000 clones, about four fifths of them singletons. Sequences were derived from CD4+ or CD8+ T cells sorted from blood, sampled in a trial of the OX40 agonist ivuxolimab. The chain uses TRBV4-1 and TRBJ1-2; no clear D. The TCR originated in an adult with an advanced solid tumor such as melanoma, head and neck, liver or kidney cancer. The CDR3 region has the DNA TGCGCCAGCAGCCAAGAAGTCTGGGGTGGCTACACCTTC. This translates into CASSQEVWGGYTF.